The rows below give T cell receptor beta chains drawn from one sample of a study of T cell repertoires in cytomegalovirus infection. A single record per CDR3 protein comes from TCRdb applying MiXCR to the reads. The table shows about 190,000 distinct CDR3 sequences, with 28% occurring only once. The specimen was PBMCs. The receptor set was obtained from a human donor in good health (CMV status not recorded). Some clones in this sample may be carry-over from other donors' samples. Each CDR3 is given with its conserved first and last residue. A D gene is named only where the DNA matches it firmly. Clone size is shown for a subset of rows, as once, few, many or a class of expanded clone.

D: -; size: -; V: TRBV2; J: TRBJ2-2; CDR3: CASSRPQTTGELFF; DNA: TGTGCCAGCAGTCGCCCCCAGACCACCGGGGAGCTGTTTTTT
D: -; size: -; V: TRBV7-2; J: TRBJ1-1; CDR3: CASSLGGGERAEALF; DNA: TGTGCCAGCAGCTTAGGCGGGGGGGAGAGGGCTGAAGCTCTCTTT
D: -; size: few; V: TRBV12-3/TRBV12-4; J: TRBJ2-5; CDR3: CASRSTGSETQYF; DNA: TGTGCCAGCAGATCCACAGGGTCAGAGACCCAGTACTTC
D: TRBD1; size: few; V: TRBV10-3; J: TRBJ2-5; CDR3: CAISESWVGLPGGARETQYF; DNA: TGTGCCATCAGTGAGTCGTGGGTCGGTCTCCCAGGGGGCGCAAGGGAGACCCAGTACTTC
D: TRBD1; size: -; V: TRBV5-6; J: TRBJ1-1; CDR3: CASSWTGRNTEAFF; DNA: TGTGCCAGCAGCTGGACAGGTCGAAACACTGAAGCTTTCTTT
D: -; size: -; V: TRBV20-1; J: TRBJ2-7; CDR3: CSARVGGIYEQYF; DNA: TGCAGTGCTAGGGTTGGAGGGATTTACGAGCAGTACTTC
D: -; size: -; V: TRBV2; J: TRBJ2-3; CDR3: CASSLRLRTDTQYF; DNA: TGTGCCAGCAGCCTACGACTACGAACAGATACGCAGTATTTT
D: TRBD2; size: few; V: TRBV12-3/TRBV12-4; J: TRBJ2-7; CDR3: CASSLRGTSGGYSYEQYF; DNA: TGTGCCAGCAGTTTACGGGGGACTAGCGGGGGGTACTCCTACGAGCAGTACTTC
D: -; size: few; V: TRBV5-5; J: TRBJ2-7; CDR3: CASSVLRGAYEQYF; DNA: TGTGCCAGCAGCGTGTTAAGAGGGGCCTACGAGCAGTACTTC
D: -; size: -; V: TRBV11-2; J: TRBJ2-5; CDR3: CASSRQFQETQYF; DNA: TGTGCCAGCAGCCGACAGTTTCAAGAGACCCAGTACTTC
D: -; size: -; V: TRBV7-7; J: TRBJ2-5; CDR3: CASSWGATGLETQYF; DNA: TGTGCTAGCAGCTGGGGGGCGACGGGTTTAGAGACCCAGTACTTC
D: -; size: -; V: TRBV20-1; J: TRBJ1-1; CDR3: CSASEGGGGREAFF; DNA: TGCAGTGCCTCCGAAGGGGGAGGGGGTCGTGAAGCTTTCTTT
D: -; size: few; V: TRBV12-5; J: TRBJ1-5; CDR3: CASGPWDANSNQPQHF; DNA: TGTGCTAGTGGTCCCTGGGACGCTAATAGCAATCAGCCCCAGCATTTT
D: -; size: -; V: TRBV10-1; J: TRBJ2-7; CDR3: CTSSESGNVYEQYF; DNA: TGCACCAGCAGTGAGTCGGGGAATGTCTACGAGCAGTACTTC
D: -; size: -; V: TRBV4-1; J: TRBJ1-5; CDR3: CASSQPSIGNQPQHF; DNA: TGCGCCAGCAGCCAACCATCCATCGGGAATCAGCCCCAGCATTTT
D: TRBD1; size: -; V: TRBV20-1; J: TRBJ2-2; CDR3: CSASLSTGVDGELFF; DNA: TGCAGTGCTAGCCTCTCTACAGGGGTGGACGGGGAGCTGTTTTTT
D: -; size: few; V: TRBV7-3; J: TRBJ2-5; CDR3: CASSFQGRHQETQYF; DNA: TGTGCCAGCAGTTTCCAGGGACGTCACCAAGAGACCCAGTACTTC
D: -; size: -; V: TRBV7-3; J: TRBJ1-1; CDR3: CASGWGVNTEAFF; DNA: TGTGCCAGCGGCTGGGGGGTGAACACTGAAGCTTTCTTT
D: -; size: once; V: TRBV19; J: TRBJ1-1; CDR3: CASSQETGTEAFF; DNA: TGTGCCAGTAGTCAAGAGACGGGCACTGAAGCTTTCTTT
D: -; size: few; V: TRBV6-1; J: TRBJ2-7; CDR3: CASSLPSGSSYEQYF; DNA: TGTGCCAGCAGTCTACCTTCAGGGAGCTCCTACGAGCAGTACTTC
D: -; size: -; V: TRBV5-1; J: TRBJ1-1; CDR3: CASSLVMGSEAFF; DNA: TGCGCCAGCAGCTTGGTCATGGGGTCTGAAGCTTTCTTT
D: -; size: -; V: TRBV6-2/TRBV6-3; J: TRBJ2-1; CDR3: CASSADPNEQFF; DNA: TGTGCCAGCAGTGCGGATCCCAATGAGCAGTTCTTC
D: -; size: many; V: TRBV5-6; J: TRBJ2-3; CDR3: CASSLGARGDTQYF; DNA: TGTGCCAGCAGCTTGGGCGCCAGGGGAGACACGCAGTATTTT
D: TRBD2; size: few; V: TRBV6-4; J: TRBJ2-3; CDR3: CASSGLAGGDTQYF; DNA: TGTGCCAGCAGTGGACTAGCGGGGGGAGATACGCAGTATTTT
D: -; size: many; V: TRBV19; J: TRBJ2-7; CDR3: CASRPHRDRSYEQYF; DNA: TGTGCCAGTAGGCCTCACAGGGATAGGTCCTACGAGCAGTACTTC
D: -; size: -; V: TRBV19; J: TRBJ1-2; CDR3: CASSISTGLGYTF; DNA: TGTGCCAGTAGTATATCAACAGGGTTAGGCTACACCTTC
D: -; size: -; V: TRBV29-1; J: TRBJ2-5; CDR3: CTTRVGETQYF; DNA: TGCACCACCCGGGTCGGGGAGACCCAGTACTTC
D: -; size: -; V: TRBV7-9; J: TRBJ1-1; CDR3: CARSSWTEQNTEAFF; DNA: TGTGCCAGAAGCTCCTGGACAGAACAGAACACTGAAGCTTTCTTT
D: TRBD1; size: few; V: TRBV7-3; J: TRBJ2-7; CDR3: CASSKGTGLGEQYF; DNA: TGTGCCAGCAGCAAGGGGACAGGGCTCGGCGAGCAGTACTTC
D: TRBD2; size: once; V: TRBV6-2/TRBV6-3; J: TRBJ2-2; CDR3: CASSTGLGSPGELFF; DNA: TGTGCCAGCAGCACGGGACTAGGGTCGCCCGGGGAGCTGTTTTTT
D: -; size: -; V: TRBV5-1; J: TRBJ1-1; CDR3: CASSYDSANTEAFF; DNA: TGCGCCAGCAGTTACGACAGCGCTAACACTGAAGCTTTCTTT
D: TRBD1; size: few; V: TRBV20-1; J: TRBJ1-1; CDR3: CSAEDRGYTEAFF; DNA: TGCAGTGCCGAGGACAGGGGATACACTGAAGCTTTCTTT
D: -; size: -; V: TRBV12-3/TRBV12-4; J: TRBJ2-1; CDR3: CASSPGPTEQFF; DNA: TGTGCCAGCAGTCCAGGGCCTACAGAGCAGTTCTTC
D: -; size: few; V: TRBV7-2; J: TRBJ1-3; CDR3: CASTLEGQGAGNTIYF; DNA: TGTGCCAGCACCCTAGAGGGGCAGGGAGCTGGAAACACCATATATTTT
D: -; size: -; V: TRBV20-1; J: TRBJ2-2; CDR3: CSASGKANTGELFF; DNA: TGCAGTGCTAGTGGGAAAGCGAACACCGGGGAGCTGTTTTTT
D: TRBD1; size: few; V: TRBV20-1; J: TRBJ1-2; CDR3: CSARVSGTGKGYTF; DNA: TGCAGTGCTAGAGTATCGGGGACAGGGAAGGGCTACACCTTC
D: -; size: -; V: TRBV6-2/TRBV6-3; J: TRBJ1-2; CDR3: CASRPGTLNYGYTF; DNA: TGTGCCAGCAGACCGGGAACCCTTAACTATGGCTACACCTTC
D: -; size: -; V: TRBV3-1; J: TRBJ1-1; CDR3: CASSQGRRNTEAFF; DNA: TGTGCCAGCAGCCAAGGACGGAGGAACACTGAAGCTTTCTTT
D: TRBD2; size: -; V: TRBV7-2; J: TRBJ2-5; CDR3: CASSLRAGGPLQETQYF; DNA: TGTGCCAGCAGCTTAAGAGCGGGGGGGCCACTCCAAGAGACCCAGTACTTC
D: -; size: -; V: TRBV27; J: TRBJ1-2; CDR3: CASSAGPNYGYTF; DNA: TGTGCCAGCAGTGCGGGACCGAACTATGGCTACACCTTC